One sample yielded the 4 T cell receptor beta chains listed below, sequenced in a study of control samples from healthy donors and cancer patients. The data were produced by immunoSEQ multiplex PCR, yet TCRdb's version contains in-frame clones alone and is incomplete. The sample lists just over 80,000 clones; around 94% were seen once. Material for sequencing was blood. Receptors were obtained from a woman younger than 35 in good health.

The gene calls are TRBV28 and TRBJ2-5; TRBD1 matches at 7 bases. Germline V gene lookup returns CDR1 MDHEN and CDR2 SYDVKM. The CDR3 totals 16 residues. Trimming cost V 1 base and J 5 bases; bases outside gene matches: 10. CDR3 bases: TGTGCCAGCAGTTTATCTAGGGGGCTCGGCTATGAGACCCAGTACTTC. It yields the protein CASSLSRGLGYETQYF.

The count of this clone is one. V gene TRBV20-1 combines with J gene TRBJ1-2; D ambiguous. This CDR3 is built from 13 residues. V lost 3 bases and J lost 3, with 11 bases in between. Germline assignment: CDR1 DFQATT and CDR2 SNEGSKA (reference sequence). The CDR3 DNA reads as TGCAGTGCTAGTAGGAGCGCTGACTATGGCTACACCTTC. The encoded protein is CSASRSADYGYTF.

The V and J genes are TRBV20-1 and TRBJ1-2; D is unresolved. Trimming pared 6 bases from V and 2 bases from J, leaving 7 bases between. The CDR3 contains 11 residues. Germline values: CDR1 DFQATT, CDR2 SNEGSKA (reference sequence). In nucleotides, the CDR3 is TGCAGTGCCCCTCGAAACTATGGCTACACCTTC. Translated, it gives CSAPRNYGYTF.

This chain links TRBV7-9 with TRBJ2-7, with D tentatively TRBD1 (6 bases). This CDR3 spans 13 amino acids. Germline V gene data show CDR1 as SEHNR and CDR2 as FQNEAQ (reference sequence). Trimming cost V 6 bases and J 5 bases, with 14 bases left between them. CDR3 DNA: TGTGCCAGCAGTTTTAAAACAGGGAACGAGCAGTACTTC. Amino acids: CASSFKTGNEQYF.